This T cell receptor beta chain was captured by sequencing in a study of T-cell memory formation after mild COVID-19. For this clonotype: Its antigen is unknown.

Study observations and caveats: Balance between CD4 and CD8 was seen in clones contracting day 15 to 85, and a CD4+ lean was seen in later expanders. Memory from before infection featured some responding clones, which suggests cross-reactive memory joined.

This CDR3 has 14 amino acids. The V end lost 1 base, the J end lost 3 bases, and 9 bases lay between the germline ends. Germline V gene sequence: CDR1 SEHNR, CDR2 FQNEAQ (reference sequence). Libraries for TCRalpha and TCRbeta carried sample barcodes and unique molecular identifiers via 5'RACE. One entry per CDR3 protein, called by TCRdb with MiXCR from the 5' RACE reads. The sample shows approximately 450,000 distinct CDR3 sequences, roughly 18% of them seen only once. The TCR was taken from an adult woman who had mild COVID-19 (a few samples of this study predate the infection). Cell type and time point are not known. Material for sequencing was PBMCs or a T cell subset sorted from them (not recorded which). V is TRBV7-9 and J is TRBJ1-2; D is unresolved. CDR3: CASSLVSGYYGYTF. CDR3 bases: TGTGCCAGCAGCTTAGTGTCGGGATACTATGGCTACACCTTC.